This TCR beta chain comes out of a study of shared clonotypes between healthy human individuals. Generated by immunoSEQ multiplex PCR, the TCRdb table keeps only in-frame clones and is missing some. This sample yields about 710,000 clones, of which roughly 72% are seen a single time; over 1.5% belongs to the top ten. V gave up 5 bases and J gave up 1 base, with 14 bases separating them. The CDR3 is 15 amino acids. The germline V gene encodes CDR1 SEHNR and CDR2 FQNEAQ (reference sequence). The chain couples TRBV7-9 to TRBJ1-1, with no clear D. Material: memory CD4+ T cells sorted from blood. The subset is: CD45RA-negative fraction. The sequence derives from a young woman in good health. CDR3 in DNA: TGTGCCAGCAGCCGCAGTCGGGCTGGGAACACTGAAGCTTTCTTT. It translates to CASSRSRAGNTEAFF.